This TCR beta chain was found in a study of breast tumors, draining lymph nodes, adjacent tissues. Axillary draining lymph nodes of breast cancer patients supplied the node samples. The CDR3 is 13 amino acids. The V end lost 5 bases, the J end lost 8 bases, and 13 bases lay between the germline ends. TCRdb fed the multiplex PCR reads into MiXCR, producing one record per CDR3 protein. This sample has 130,000 or so distinct CDR3 sequences; 21% occur once, and the top ten carry roughly 2.2%. This clonotype has ten or more counts. What it recognizes is unknown. Study findings and constraints: Compared with lymph nodes, tumors were less diverse; compared with nontumor tissue, more. The data were judged consistent with most tumor T cells coming from lymph node and expanding in tumor. Luminal-like breast cancer showed significantly higher tumor–nontumor repertoire similarity than basal-like.

The chain is built from TRBV12-3 or TRBV12-4 and TRBJ2-1, with D possibly TRBD2 on 6 matching bases. Sequencing was done on a sample of axillary lymph node tissue. The receptor's source is a female donor with breast cancer. Some clones in this sample may be carry-over from other donors' samples. The CDR3 sequence: CASSPGGAHEQFF. In DNA, the CDR3 is TGTGCCAGCAGTCCCGGCGGGGCTCATGAGCAGTTCTTC.